The sequence of this T cell receptor beta chain was determined in a study of control samples from healthy donors and cancer patients. Generated by immunoSEQ multiplex PCR, the TCRdb table keeps only in-frame clones and is missing some. The data hold 200,000 or so clones, with about 91% observed a single time. The CDR3 has 16 amino acids. V was clipped by 0 bases and J by 9 bases, with 15 bases between them. Germline-derived CDR1 and CDR2 are LGHNA and YNFKEQ. The specimen was blood. The V call is TRBV4-2, the J call TRBJ1-6; D is ambiguous. This sequence originates from a man aged 25-40 years in good health. The CDR3 loop is CASSQDYTRKGSPLHF. DNA for the CDR3: TGTGCCAGCAGCCAAGACTACACCCGGAAAGGTTCACCCCTCCACTTT.